This T cell receptor (beta chain) was documented in a study of blood T cell repertoires in COVID-19. Across the whole study: Both acute and convalescent COVID-19 samples were obtained from the United States, Italy and Spain.

The CDR3 has 15 residues. CDR1 MNHNS and CDR2 SASEGT come from the germline V gene. V was trimmed by 3 bases and J by 5 bases, leaving 14 bases between them. Original processing methods: Estimation of nucleated cell counts relied on the amplification of reference gene primers. TCRdb's copy holds only in-frame clones and misses some; the assay was immunoSEQ multiplex PCR. V, J and clone size are taken as reported in that table, and D and trimming were inferred from the DNA itself. Among about 250,000 clones, around nine tenths were seen once, and the ten largest hold about 0.8%. The V and J genes are TRBV6-1 and TRBJ1-3; tentative D call: TRBD1 (6 bases). This clonotype was obtained from a man under 40 with acute or convalescent COVID-19. The specimen sequenced was peripheral blood. CDR3 in amino acids: CASSDQTGGRNTIYF. The CDR3 bases are TGTGCCAGCAGTGATCAGACAGGTGGACGAAACACCATATATTTT.